These T cell receptor beta chains were read from a single sample in a study of CD8+CD57+ T cells in acquired aplastic anemia. One entry per CDR3 protein, called by TCRdb with MiXCR from the reads. The sample lists roughly 40,000 distinct CDR3 sequences; 68% were seen once. Material: sorted CD4+, CD8+, or CD8+CD57+ T cells (not recorded which) from PBMCs. The receptors derive from a human donor in good health, serving as a control. The CDR3 runs from the conserved cysteine through the conserved F or W. The D gene is left open where the match is weak. Clone size is given for some rows only: seen once, a few or many times, or a class if the clone is expanded.

abundance	v_gene	j_gene	len	d_gene	CDR3aa	CDR3nt
.	TRBV15	TRBJ2-7	14	.	CATSRGQVSYEQYF	TGTGCCACCAGCAGAGGGCAGGTCTCCTACGAGCAGTACTTC
.	TRBV12-3/TRBV12-4	TRBJ1-6	14	.	CASSLLSGDTPLHF	TGTGCCAGCAGTTTGCTCAGTGGGGATACACCCCTCCACTTT
.	TRBV6-1	TRBJ2-3	14	.	CASSLSSSTDTQYF	TGTGCCAGCAGCCTAAGTTCTAGCACAGATACGCAGTATTTT
.	TRBV6-4	TRBJ2-1	14	TRBD2	CASSGRGGEDEQFF	TGTGCCAGCAGTGGTCGGGGGGGCGAAGATGAGCAGTTCTTC
.	TRBV20-1	TRBJ2-6	13	.	CSASRPGANVLTF	TGCAGTGCTAGTCGGCCCGGCGCCAACGTCCTGACTTTC
many	TRBV12-1	TRBJ1-2	15	.	CASSFPPGRNYGYTF	TGTGCCAGCAGCTTCCCACCGGGACGTAACTATGGCTACACCTTC
once	TRBV2	TRBJ2-1	14	.	CASSELAPYNEQFF	TGTGCCAGCAGTGAGCTAGCGCCCTACAATGAGCAGTTCTTC
many	TRBV7-1	TRBJ1-5	20	.	CASSSILRQGRGGNNQPQHF	TGTGCCAGCAGCTCGATCCTTAGGCAGGGGAGAGGGGGAAACAATCAGCCCCAGCATTTT
.	TRBV20-1	TRBJ2-5	14	.	CSASRRGGRETQYF	TGCAGTGCCAGCAGACGGGGTGGAAGAGAGACCCAGTACTTC
.	TRBV7-2	TRBJ2-5	14	TRBD1	CASSQGEGAGTQYF	TGTGCCAGCAGCCAAGGCGAGGGGGCTGGGACCCAGTACTTC
medium-sized	TRBV9	TRBJ2-3	15	TRBD2	CASSVERGGFDTQYF	TGTGCCAGCAGCGTAGAGCGGGGGGGCTTCGATACGCAGTATTTT
.	TRBV7-6	TRBJ2-3	13	TRBD1	CASSQTGPDTQYF	TGCGCCAGCAGTCAGACAGGGCCAGATACGCAGTATTTT
.	TRBV29-1	TRBJ1-2	13	TRBD1	CSVLTGDGYGYTF	TGCAGCGTCTTGACAGGGGACGGCTATGGCTACACCTTC
.	TRBV12-3/TRBV12-4	TRBJ2-7	15	TRBD1	CASRGRTGVDYEQYF	TGTGCCAGCAGGGGCCGGACAGGGGTGGACTACGAGCAGTACTTC
many	TRBV20-1	TRBJ2-6	17	TRBD2	CSAPPSSSGGGANVLTF	TGCAGTGCTCCCCCTTCGTCTTCGGGAGGGGGGGCCAACGTCCTGACTTTC
few	TRBV2	TRBJ1-4	15	.	CASSTDRSLGEKLFF	TGTGCCAGCAGTACCGACAGGTCCCTAGGGGAAAAACTGTTTTTT
.	TRBV9	TRBJ2-2	12	.	CASSEHTGELFF	TGTGCCAGCAGCGAACACACCGGGGAGCTGTTTTTT
.	TRBV20-1	TRBJ2-7	13	.	CSAQGHKTYEQYF	TGCAGTGCTCAGGGGCACAAGACATACGAGCAGTACTTC
.	TRBV9	TRBJ2-2	12	.	CASSTSSGELFF	TGTGCCAGCAGCACCTCCTCCGGGGAGCTGTTTTTT
many	TRBV4-1	TRBJ1-2	12	.	CASSPGEDGYTF	TGCGCCAGCAGCCCAGGGGAGGATGGCTACACCTTC
.	TRBV11-2	TRBJ1-2	16	TRBD1	CASSVSGQRENYGYTF	TGTGCCAGCAGCGTGTCGGGACAGAGGGAAAACTATGGCTACACCTTC
.	TRBV2	TRBJ1-5	13	.	CASSATGSQPQHF	TGTGCCAGCAGTGCTACAGGGTCCCAGCCCCAGCATTTT
.	TRBV25-1	TRBJ1-1	15	.	CASSEPTQESTEAFF	TGTGCCAGCAGTGAACCAACTCAGGAATCCACTGAAGCTTTCTTT
few	TRBV19	TRBJ2-1	13	TRBD2	CASSEAGGHEQFF	TGTGCCAGTAGTGAAGCGGGGGGGCATGAGCAGTTCTTC
.	TRBV29-1	TRBJ2-3	13	TRBD2	CSVARTSEDTQYF	TGCAGCGTCGCAAGGACTAGCGAGGATACGCAGTATTTT
.	TRBV24-1	TRBJ2-5	13	.	CATSDLRGETQYF	TGTGCCACCAGTGATTTGAGGGGGGAGACCCAGTACTTC
few	TRBV19	TRBJ2-3	14	TRBD1	CASSRGQGTDTQYF	TGTGCCAGTAGTAGGGGACAGGGCACAGATACGCAGTATTTT
once	TRBV2	TRBJ1-6	14	TRBD1	CASSQTGKNSPLHF	TGTGCCAGCAGTCAGACAGGGAAGAATTCACCCCTCCACTTT
.	TRBV10-3	TRBJ2-3	14	.	CAISDGPSTDTQYF	TGTGCCATCTCGGACGGACCTAGCACAGATACGCAGTATTTT
.	TRBV7-2	TRBJ1-5	13	.	CASSSLGGQPQHF	TGTGCCAGCAGCTCGCTAGGAGGCCAGCCCCAGCATTTT
many	TRBV19	TRBJ2-1	16	.	CASSIVGGGTYNEQFF	TGTGCCAGTAGTATAGTAGGGGGGGGTACTTACAATGAGCAGTTCTTC
.	TRBV11-2	TRBJ2-1	14	.	CASSLNEGGNEQFF	TGTGCCAGCAGCTTAAACGAGGGGGGCAATGAGCAGTTCTTC
.	TRBV5-1	TRBJ1-6	15	.	CASRGPGRENSPLHF	TGCGCCAGCAGAGGTCCAGGACGTGAAAATTCACCCCTCCACTTT
few	TRBV14	TRBJ2-1	15	.	CASSQLQPPPNEQFF	TGTGCCAGCAGCCAATTACAGCCCCCTCCCAATGAGCAGTTCTTC
.	TRBV24-1	TRBJ2-7	14	TRBD1	CATSDRRGTYEQYF	TGTGCCACCAGTGACCGCAGGGGGACCTACGAGCAGTACTTC
.	TRBV10-3	TRBJ1-2	14	.	CAISESTMLHGYTF	TGTGCCATCAGTGAGTCCACAATGCTGCATGGCTACACCTTC
.	TRBV11-2	TRBJ1-2	14	.	CASSLRTVNYGYTF	TGTGCCAGCAGCTTAAGGACAGTTAACTATGGCTACACCTTC
many	TRBV7-6	TRBJ2-5	19	.	CASSLRRGLIREPQETQYF	TGTGCCAGCAGCTTACGTCGGGGCTTGATCAGGGAACCCCAAGAGACCCAGTACTTC
.	TRBV9	TRBJ2-1	16	TRBD2	CASSVAGGPIYNEQFF	TGTGCCAGCAGCGTAGCGGGGGGGCCAATATACAATGAGCAGTTCTTC
.	TRBV20-1	TRBJ1-5	18	.	CSAPKGLGGAGGNQPQHF	TGCAGTGCTCCCAAGGGTTTAGGGGGAGCAGGAGGGAATCAGCCCCAGCATTTT
.	TRBV15	TRBJ1-6	15	.	CATSRDVFGNSPLHF	TGTGCCACCAGCAGAGACGTATTCGGGAATTCACCCCTCCACTTT
.	TRBV24-1	TRBJ2-7	15	TRBD1	CATSDPGTGAYEQYF	TGTGCCACCAGTGATCCCGGGACAGGTGCCTACGAGCAGTACTTC
many	TRBV7-9	TRBJ1-4	15	.	CASSSSEGSDEKLFF	TGTGCCAGCAGCTCCTCCGAGGGATCGGATGAAAAACTGTTTTTT
many	TRBV30	TRBJ1-1	14	TRBD1	CAWGPGQGDTEAFF	TGTGCCTGGGGACCGGGACAGGGGGACACTGAAGCTTTCTTT
.	TRBV12-3/TRBV12-4	TRBJ2-7	16	.	CASSLLRGPYSYEQYF	TGTGCCAGCAGTTTATTGAGGGGCCCCTACTCCTACGAGCAGTACTTC
.	TRBV20-1	TRBJ2-5	12	TRBD2	CSVGLAGETQYF	TGCAGTGTTGGACTAGCGGGGGAGACCCAGTACTTC
.	TRBV20-1	TRBJ1-5	13	.	CSARAQVSQPQHF	TGCAGTGCTAGAGCACAGGTATCGCAGCCCCAGCATTTT
few	TRBV29-1	TRBJ2-2	15	TRBD2	CSVEVAGGNTGELFF	TGCAGCGTTGAGGTAGCGGGGGGAAACACCGGGGAGCTGTTTTTT
.	TRBV20-1	TRBJ1-1	15	.	CGTRPQRSPYTEAFF	TGCGGTACCCGGCCCCAACGGAGTCCTTACACTGAAGCTTTCTTT
few	TRBV25-1	TRBJ2-7	15	.	CASSGGGRGTYEQYF	TGTGCCAGCAGTGGGGGGGGCAGGGGGACCTACGAGCAGTACTTC
once	TRBV10-2	TRBJ2-7	13	.	CASRVGNSYEQYF	TGCGCCAGCAGGGTAGGGAACTCCTACGAGCAGTACTTC
once	TRBV11-1	TRBJ1-1	17	.	CASSLGPPEGMNTEAFF	TGTGCCAGCAGCTTAGGGCCCCCGGAGGGAATGAACACTGAAGCTTTCTTT
medium-sized	TRBV29-1	TRBJ2-2	12	.	CSANGGTGELFF	TGCAGCGCCAATGGGGGCACCGGGGAGCTGTTTTTT
.	TRBV11-2	TRBJ1-2	17	.	CASSLDSNRQGQGGYTF	TGTGCCAGCAGCTTAGATTCCAACCGGCAGGGCCAGGGTGGCTACACCTTC
.	TRBV10-2	TRBJ1-5	12	TRBD1	CASRTGQGPQHF	TGCGCCTCCCGGACAGGCCAAGGGCCCCAGCATTTT